Sequencing of this T cell receptor beta chain was carried out in a study of cytomegalovirus exposure and HLA in healthy donors. Whole-study findings and limits: Later analysis identified a missense DCLRE1C variant that was linked to TCR beta V- and J-gene trimming. Some V segments (TRBV6-2 and TRBV6-3 among them) were excluded as indistinguishable. Confirmation was obtained in vitro that a few CMV-associated chains are specific for CMV antigens.

Worth noting for this clone: What it binds is unknown.

This CDR3 comprises 14 residues. V was clipped by 4 bases and J by 5 bases, with 11 bases between them. Germline CDR1 is SGHDN and CDR2 is FVKESK. PCR amplification relied on 60 Vbeta primers (plus 13 Jbeta primers). Here immunoSEQ multiplex PCR was the method, and the copy in TCRdb shows in-frame clones only, minus some. In the table there are some 65,000 clones, around 62% of which are singletons. The sample comprised PBMCs. This TCR came from a man aged 25 to 45 in good health and CMV-seronegative. V gene TRBV14 combines with J gene TRBJ1-4; D is possibly TRBD1 (6 bases). CDR3 sequence: CASSLGQSNEKLFF. The DNA of the CDR3 is TGTGCCAGCAGCCTAGGACAGAGCAATGAAAAACTGTTTTTT.